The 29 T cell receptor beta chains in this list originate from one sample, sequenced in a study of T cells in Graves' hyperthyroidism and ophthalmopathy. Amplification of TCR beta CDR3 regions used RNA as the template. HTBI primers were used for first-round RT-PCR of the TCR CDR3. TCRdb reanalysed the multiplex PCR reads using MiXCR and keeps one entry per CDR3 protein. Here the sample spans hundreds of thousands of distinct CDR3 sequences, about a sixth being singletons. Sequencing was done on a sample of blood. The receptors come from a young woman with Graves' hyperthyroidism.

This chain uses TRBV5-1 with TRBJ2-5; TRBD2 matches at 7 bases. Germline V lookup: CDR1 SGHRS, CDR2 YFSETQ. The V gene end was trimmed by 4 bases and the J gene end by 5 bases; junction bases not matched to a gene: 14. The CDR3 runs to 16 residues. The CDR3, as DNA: TGCGCCAGCAGCCTTCGGGCGGGAGCGGTACGGGAGACCCAGTACTTC. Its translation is CASSLRAGAVRETQYF.

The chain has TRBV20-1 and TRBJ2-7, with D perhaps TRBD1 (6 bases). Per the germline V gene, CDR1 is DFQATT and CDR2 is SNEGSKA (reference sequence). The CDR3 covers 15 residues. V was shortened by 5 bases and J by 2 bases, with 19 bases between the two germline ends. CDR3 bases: TGCAGTGCTTGGGTCTATTTCCGGGACACCTACGAGCAGTACTTC. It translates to CSAWVYFRDTYEQYF.

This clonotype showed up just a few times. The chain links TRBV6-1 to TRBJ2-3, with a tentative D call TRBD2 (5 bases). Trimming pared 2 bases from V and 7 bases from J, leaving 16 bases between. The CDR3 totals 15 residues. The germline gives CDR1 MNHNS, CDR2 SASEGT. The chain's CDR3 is CASSEHGLAVNTQYF. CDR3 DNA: TGTGCCAGCAGTGAACATGGACTTGCTGTGAATACGCAGTATTTT.

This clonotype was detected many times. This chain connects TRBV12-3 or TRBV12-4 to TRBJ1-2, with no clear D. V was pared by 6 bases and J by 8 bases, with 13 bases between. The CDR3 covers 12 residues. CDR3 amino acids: CASSHGRRGYTF. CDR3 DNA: TGTGCCAGCAGCCACGGGCGGCGAGGCTACACCTTC.

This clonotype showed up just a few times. The CDR3 DNA follows: TGTGCCAGCAGTGACAGGGGAGGGTTAGGAGGAGATGAGCAGTTCTTC. Translated: CASSDRGGLGGDEQFF. The gene calls are TRBV25-1 and TRBJ2-1; D might be TRBD2 (7 bases). Germline V lookup: CDR1 MGHDK, CDR2 SYGVNS. The CDR3 has 16 amino acids. Trimming took off 3 bases at V and 8 bases at J, with 20 bases between the two ends.

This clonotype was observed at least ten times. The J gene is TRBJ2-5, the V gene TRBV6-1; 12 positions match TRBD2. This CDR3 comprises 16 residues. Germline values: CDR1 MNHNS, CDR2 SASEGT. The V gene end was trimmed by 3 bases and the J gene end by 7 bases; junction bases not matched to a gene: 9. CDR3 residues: CASSENRLAGEGTQYF. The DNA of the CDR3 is TGTGCCAGCAGTGAGAACCGACTAGCGGGAGAGGGGACCCAGTACTTC.

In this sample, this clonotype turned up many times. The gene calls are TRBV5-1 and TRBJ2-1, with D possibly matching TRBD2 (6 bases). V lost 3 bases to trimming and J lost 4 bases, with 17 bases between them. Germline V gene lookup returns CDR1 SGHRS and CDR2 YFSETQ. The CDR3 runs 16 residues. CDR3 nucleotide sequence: TGCGCCAGCAGCTCACTTAGCGGAAGGCTTTACAATGAGCAGTTCTTC. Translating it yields CASSSLSGRLYNEQFF.

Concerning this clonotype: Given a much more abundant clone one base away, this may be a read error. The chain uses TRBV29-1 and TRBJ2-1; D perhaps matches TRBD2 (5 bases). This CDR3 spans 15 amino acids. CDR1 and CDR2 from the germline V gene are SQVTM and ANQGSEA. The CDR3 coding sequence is TGCAGAGTTGAAGGTCGGCTAGCCCTCTACAATGAGCAGTTCTTC. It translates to CRVEGRLALYNEQFF.

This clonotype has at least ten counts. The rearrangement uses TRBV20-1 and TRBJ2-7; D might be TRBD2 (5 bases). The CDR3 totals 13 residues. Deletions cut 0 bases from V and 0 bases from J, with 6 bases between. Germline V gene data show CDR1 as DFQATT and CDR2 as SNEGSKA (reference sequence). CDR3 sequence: CSARERASYEQYF. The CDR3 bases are TGCAGTGCTAGAGAGCGGGCCTCCTACGAGCAGTACTTC.

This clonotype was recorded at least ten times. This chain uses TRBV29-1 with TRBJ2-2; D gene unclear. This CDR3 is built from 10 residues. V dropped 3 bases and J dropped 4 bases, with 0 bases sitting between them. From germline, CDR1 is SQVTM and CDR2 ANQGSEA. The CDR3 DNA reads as TGCAGCGTTGACACCGGGGAGCTGTTTTTT. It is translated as CSVDTGELFF.

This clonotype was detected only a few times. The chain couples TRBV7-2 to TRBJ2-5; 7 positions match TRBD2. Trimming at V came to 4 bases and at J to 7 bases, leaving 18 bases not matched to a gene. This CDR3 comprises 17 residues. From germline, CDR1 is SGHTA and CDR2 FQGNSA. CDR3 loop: CASSSRNPGLPRGTQYF. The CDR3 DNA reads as TGTGCCAGCAGCTCCCGAAATCCGGGACTACCGCGGGGGACCCAGTACTTC.

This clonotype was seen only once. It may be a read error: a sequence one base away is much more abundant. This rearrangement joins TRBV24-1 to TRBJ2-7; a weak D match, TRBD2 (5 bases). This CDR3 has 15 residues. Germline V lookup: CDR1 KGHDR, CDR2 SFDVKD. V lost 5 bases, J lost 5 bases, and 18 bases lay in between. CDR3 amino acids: CATSVTLVGVDEQYF. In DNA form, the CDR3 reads TGTGCCACCAGTGTAACCCTAGTGGGAGTTGACGAGCAGTACTTC.

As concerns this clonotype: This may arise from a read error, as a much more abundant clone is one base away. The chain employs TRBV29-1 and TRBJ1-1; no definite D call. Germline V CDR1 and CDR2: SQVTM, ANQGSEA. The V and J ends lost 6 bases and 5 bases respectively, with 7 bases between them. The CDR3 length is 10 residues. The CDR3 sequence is CSVGKTEAFF. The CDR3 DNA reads TGCAGCGTCGGGAAAACTGAAGCTTTCTTT.

The CDR3 here is CASSPTLGTGLTQYF. DNA of the CDR3: TGTGCCAGCAGTCCGACACTAGGGACAGGGCTGACCCAGTACTTC. The J gene is TRBJ2-5, the V gene TRBV27; TRBD1 agrees at 9 bases. Trimming removed 5 bases from V and 7 bases from J; junction bases left unmatched: 11. The CDR3 extends over 15 amino acids. Germline loops: CDR1 MNHEY, CDR2 SMNVEV (reference sequence).

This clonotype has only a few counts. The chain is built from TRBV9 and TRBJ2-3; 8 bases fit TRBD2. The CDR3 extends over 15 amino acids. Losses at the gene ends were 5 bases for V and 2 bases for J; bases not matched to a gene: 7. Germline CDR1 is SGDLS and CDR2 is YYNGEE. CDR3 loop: CASSDSGTHTDTQYF. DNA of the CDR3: TGTGCCAGCAGTGATAGCGGGACCCACACAGATACGCAGTATTTT.

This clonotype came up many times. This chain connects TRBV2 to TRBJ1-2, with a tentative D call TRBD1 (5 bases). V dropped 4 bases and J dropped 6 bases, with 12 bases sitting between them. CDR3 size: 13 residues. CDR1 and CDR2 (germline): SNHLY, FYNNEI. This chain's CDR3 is CASSVQGTDGYTF. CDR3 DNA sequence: TGTGCCAGCAGTGTTCAGGGAACGGATGGCTACACCTTC.

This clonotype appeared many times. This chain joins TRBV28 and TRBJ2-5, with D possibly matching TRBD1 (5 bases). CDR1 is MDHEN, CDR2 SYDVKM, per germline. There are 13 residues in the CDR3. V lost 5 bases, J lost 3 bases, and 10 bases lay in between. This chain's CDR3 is CASSEAREETQYF. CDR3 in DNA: TGTGCCAGCAGTGAGGCCAGGGAAGAGACCCAGTACTTC.

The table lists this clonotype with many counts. The CDR3 sequence: CASSFLSSQPQHF. CDR3 DNA sequence: TGTGCCAGCAGCTTTCTCTCCAGTCAGCCCCAGCATTTT. The chain employs TRBV7-2 and TRBJ1-5; D gene uncertain. The germline CDR1 and CDR2 sequences are SGHTA and FQGNSA. V was cut by 3 bases and J by 6 bases, with 9 bases left in between. The CDR3 contains 13 residues.

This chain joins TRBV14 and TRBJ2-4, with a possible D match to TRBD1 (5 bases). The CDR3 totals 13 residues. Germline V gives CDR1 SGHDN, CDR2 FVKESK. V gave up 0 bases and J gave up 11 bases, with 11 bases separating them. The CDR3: CASSQDRAVFQYF. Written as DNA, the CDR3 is TGTGCCAGCAGCCAAGACAGGGCGGTCTTTCAGTACTTC.

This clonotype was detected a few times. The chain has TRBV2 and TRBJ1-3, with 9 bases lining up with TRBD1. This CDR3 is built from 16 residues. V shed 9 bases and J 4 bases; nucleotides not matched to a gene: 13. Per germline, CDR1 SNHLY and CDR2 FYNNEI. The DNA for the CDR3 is TGTGCCAGTAAACGCTCACAGGGGGCGTTGGGAAACACCATATATTTT. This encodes CASKRSQGALGNTIYF.

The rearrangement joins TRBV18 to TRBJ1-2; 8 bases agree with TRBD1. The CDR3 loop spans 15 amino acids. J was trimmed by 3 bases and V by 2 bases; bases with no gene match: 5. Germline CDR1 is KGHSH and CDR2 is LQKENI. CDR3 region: CASSPDAGGHYGYTF. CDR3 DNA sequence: TGTGCCAGCTCACCAGACGCAGGGGGCCACTATGGCTACACCTTC.

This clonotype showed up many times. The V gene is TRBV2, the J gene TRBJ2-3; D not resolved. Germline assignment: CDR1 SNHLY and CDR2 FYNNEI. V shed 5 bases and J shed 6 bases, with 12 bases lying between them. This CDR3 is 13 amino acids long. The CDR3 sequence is CASSSTTPDTQYF. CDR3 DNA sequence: TGTGCCAGCAGTTCGACCACCCCGGATACGCAGTATTTT. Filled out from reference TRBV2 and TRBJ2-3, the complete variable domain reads EPEVTQTPSHQVTQMGQEVILRCVPISNHLYFYWYRQILGQKVEFLVSFYNNEISEKSEIFDDQFSVERPDGSNFTLKIRSTKLEDSAMYFCASSSTTPDTQYFGPGTRLTVL.

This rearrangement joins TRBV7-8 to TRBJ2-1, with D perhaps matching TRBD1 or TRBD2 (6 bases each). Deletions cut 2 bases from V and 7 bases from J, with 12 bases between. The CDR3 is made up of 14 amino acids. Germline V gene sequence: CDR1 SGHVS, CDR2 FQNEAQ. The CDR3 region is CASSLSRGANEQFF. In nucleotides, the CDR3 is TGTGCCAGCAGCTTATCGAGGGGGGCTAATGAGCAGTTCTTC.

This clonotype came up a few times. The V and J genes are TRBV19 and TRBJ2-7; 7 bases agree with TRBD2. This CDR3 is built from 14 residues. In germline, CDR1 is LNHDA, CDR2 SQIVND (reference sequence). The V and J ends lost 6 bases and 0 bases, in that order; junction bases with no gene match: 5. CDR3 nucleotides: TGTGCCAGTAGCCGTGGGGGGGACTCCTACGAGCAGTACTTC. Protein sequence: CASSRGGDSYEQYF.

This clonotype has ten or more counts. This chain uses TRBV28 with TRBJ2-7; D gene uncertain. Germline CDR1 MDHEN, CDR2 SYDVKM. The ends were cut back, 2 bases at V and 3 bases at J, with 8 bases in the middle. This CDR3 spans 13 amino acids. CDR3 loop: CASSLLRSYEQYF. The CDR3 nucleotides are TGTGCCAGCAGTTTACTTAGAAGCTACGAGCAGTACTTC.

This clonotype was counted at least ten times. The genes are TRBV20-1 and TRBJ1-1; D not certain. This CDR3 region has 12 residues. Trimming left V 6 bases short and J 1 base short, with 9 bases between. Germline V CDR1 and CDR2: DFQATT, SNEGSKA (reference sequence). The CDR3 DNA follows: TGCAGTGCCAATATTCAGAACACTGAAGCTTTCTTT. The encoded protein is CSANIQNTEAFF.

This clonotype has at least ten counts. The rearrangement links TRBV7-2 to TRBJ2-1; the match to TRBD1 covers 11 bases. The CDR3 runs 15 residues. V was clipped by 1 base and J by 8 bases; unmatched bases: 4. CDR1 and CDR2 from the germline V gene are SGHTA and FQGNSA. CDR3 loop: CASSLGGQGVDEQFF. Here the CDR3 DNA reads TGTGCCAGCAGCTTAGGGGGACAGGGGGTGGATGAGCAGTTCTTC.

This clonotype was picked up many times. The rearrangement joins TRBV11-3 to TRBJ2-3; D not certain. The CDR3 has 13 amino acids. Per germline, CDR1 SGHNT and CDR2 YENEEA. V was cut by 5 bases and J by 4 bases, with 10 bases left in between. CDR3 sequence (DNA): TGTGCCAGCAGCACCTGGCGGTCAGATACGCAGTATTTT. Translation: CASSTWRSDTQYF.

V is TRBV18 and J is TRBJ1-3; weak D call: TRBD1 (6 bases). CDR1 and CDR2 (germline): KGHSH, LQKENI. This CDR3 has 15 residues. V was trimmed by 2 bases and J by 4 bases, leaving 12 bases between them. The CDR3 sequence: CASSPKGVAGNTIYF. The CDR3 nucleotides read TGTGCCAGCTCACCAAAGGGGGTCGCAGGAAACACCATATATTTT.